The clone carrying this TCR beta chain was detected only a few times. What it binds is not known. This record belongs to a study of T-cell memory formation after mild COVID-19. In the study overall: Clusters were largely donor specific. Points from the study as a whole: Contracting CD4+ clones lay largely in CM and EM, with CD8+ ones residing in EMRA. Among clones peaking at day 37 in the second wave, SARS-CoV-2 specificity remained unconfirmed.

Trimming removed 2 bases at V and 2 bases at J, with 10 bases between. Germline values: CDR1 MRHNA, CDR2 SNTAGT. There are 15 residues in the CDR3. 5'RACE with constant-segment primers yielded barcoded, UMI-tagged TCR alpha and TCR beta cDNA libraries. TCRdb processed the 5' RACE reads anew with MiXCR; each CDR3 protein has one entry. Here the sample spans hundreds of thousands of distinct CDR3 sequences, 17% being singletons. This receptor was obtained from an adult woman who had mild COVID-19 (a few samples of this study predate the infection). Cell type and time point are not known. The chain is built from TRBV6-4 and TRBJ1-5; D not resolved. Material: PBMCs or a T cell subset sorted from them (not recorded which). CDR3 DNA: TGTGCCAGCAGTGACGGATCTGGCGGCAATCAGCCCCAGCATTTT. Translated, it gives CASSDGSGGNQPQHF.